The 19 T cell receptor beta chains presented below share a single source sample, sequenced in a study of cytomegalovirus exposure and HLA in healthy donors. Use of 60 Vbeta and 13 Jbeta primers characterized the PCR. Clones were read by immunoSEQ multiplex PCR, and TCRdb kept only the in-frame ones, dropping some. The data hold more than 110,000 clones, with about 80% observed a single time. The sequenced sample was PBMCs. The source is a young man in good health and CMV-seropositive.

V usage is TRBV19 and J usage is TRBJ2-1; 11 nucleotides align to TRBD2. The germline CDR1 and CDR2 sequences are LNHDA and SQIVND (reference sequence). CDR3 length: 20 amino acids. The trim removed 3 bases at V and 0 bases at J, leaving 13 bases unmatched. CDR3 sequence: CASSMRSSGRFSVSYNEQFF. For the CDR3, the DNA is TGTGCCAGTAGTATGAGGTCTAGCGGGAGGTTCAGTGTCTCCTACAATGAGCAGTTCTTC.

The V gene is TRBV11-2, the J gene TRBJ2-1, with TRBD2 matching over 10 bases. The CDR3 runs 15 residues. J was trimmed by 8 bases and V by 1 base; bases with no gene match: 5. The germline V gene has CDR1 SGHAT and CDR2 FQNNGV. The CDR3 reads CASSLVLAGVDEQFF. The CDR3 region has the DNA TGTGCCAGCAGCTTAGTGCTAGCGGGAGTTGATGAGCAGTTCTTC.

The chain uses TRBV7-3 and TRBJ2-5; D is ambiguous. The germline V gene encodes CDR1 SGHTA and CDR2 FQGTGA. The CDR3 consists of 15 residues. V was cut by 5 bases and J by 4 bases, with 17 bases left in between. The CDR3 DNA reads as TGTGCCAGCAGCCTTACAAGCGTGGTGGGAGAGACCCAGTACTTC. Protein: CASSLTSVVGETQYF.

CDR3 region: CASSFPSGANTGELFF. The CDR3 DNA reads as TGTGCCAGCTCTTTCCCTAGCGGGGCGAACACCGGGGAGCTGTTTTTT. V and J are TRBV18 and TRBJ2-2; 9 nucleotides agree with TRBD2. The CDR3 has 16 residues. After removal of 6 bases from V and 0 bases from J, the junction contained 5 bases not matched to a gene. Per germline, CDR1 KGHSH and CDR2 LQKENI.

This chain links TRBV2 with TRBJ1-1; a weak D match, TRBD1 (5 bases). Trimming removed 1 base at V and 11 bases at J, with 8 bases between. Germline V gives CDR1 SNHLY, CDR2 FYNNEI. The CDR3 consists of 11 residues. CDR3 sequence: CASSEGAGAFF. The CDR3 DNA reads TGTGCCAGCAGTGAAGGGGCAGGGGCTTTCTTT. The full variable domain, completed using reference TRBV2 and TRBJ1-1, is EPEVTQTPSHQVTQMGQEVILRCVPISNHLYFYWYRQILGQKVEFLVSFYNNEISEKSEIFDDQFSVERPDGSNFTLKIRSTKLEDSAMYFCASSEGAGAFFGQGTRLTVV.

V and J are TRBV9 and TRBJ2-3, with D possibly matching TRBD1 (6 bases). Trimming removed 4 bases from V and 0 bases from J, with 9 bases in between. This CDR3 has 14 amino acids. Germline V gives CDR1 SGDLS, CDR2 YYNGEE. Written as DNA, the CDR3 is TGTGCCAGCAGCACCACAGGGAGCACAGATACGCAGTATTTT. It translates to CASSTTGSTDTQYF. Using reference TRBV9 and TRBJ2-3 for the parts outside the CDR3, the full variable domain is DSGVTQTPKHLITATGQRVTLRCSPRSGDLSVYWYQQSLDQGLQFLIQYYNGEERAKGNILERFSAQQFPDLHSELNLSSLELGDSALYFCASSTTGSTDTQYFGPGTRLTVL.

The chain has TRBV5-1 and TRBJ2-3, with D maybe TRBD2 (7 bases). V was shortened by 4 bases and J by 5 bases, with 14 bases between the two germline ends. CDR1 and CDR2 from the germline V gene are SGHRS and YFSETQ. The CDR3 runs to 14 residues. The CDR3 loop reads CASSTGGGGDTQYF. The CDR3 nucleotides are TGCGCCAGCAGCACCGGAGGGGGGGGAGATACGCAGTATTTT.

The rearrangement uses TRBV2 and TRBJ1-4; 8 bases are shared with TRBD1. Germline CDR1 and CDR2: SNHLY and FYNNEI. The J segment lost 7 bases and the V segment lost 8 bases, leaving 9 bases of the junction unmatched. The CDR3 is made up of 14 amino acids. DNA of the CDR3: TGTGCCAGCGTCAAACAGGGGGGTACTGAAAAACTGTTTTTT. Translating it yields CASVKQGGTEKLFF.

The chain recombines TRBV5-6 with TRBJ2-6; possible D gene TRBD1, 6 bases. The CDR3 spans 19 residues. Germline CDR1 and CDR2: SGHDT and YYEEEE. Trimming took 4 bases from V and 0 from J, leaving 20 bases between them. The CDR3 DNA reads TGTGCCAGCAGCATACACCCCGGGACAACCTTCTCTGGGGCCAACGTCCTGACTTTC. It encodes CASSIHPGTTFSGANVLTF. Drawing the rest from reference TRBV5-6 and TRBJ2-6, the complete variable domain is DAGVTQSPTHLIKTRGQQVTLRCSPKSGHDTVSWYQQALGQGPQFIFQYYEEEERQRGNFPDRFSGHQFPNYSSELNVNALLLGDSALYLCASSIHPGTTFSGANVLTFGAGSRLTVL.

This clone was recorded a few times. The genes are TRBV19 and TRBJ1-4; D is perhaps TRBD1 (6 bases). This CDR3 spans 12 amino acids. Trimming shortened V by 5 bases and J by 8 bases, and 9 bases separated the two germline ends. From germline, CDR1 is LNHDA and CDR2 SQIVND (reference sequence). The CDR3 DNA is TGTGCCAGTAGTGGACAGAAGGAAAAACTGTTTTTT. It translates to CASSGQKEKLFF.

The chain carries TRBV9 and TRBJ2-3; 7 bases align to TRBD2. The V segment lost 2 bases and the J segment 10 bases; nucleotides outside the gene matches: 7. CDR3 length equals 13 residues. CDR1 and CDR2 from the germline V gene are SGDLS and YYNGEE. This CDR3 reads CASSVGGESAQYF. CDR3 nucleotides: TGTGCCAGCAGCGTGGGGGGGGAGTCTGCGCAGTATTTT.

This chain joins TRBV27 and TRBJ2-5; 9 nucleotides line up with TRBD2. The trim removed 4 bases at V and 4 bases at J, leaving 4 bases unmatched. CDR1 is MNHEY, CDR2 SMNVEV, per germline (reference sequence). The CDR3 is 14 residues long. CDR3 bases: TGTGCCAGCAGTTCCAGCGGGAGGACAGAGACCCAGTACTTC. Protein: CASSSSGRTETQYF.

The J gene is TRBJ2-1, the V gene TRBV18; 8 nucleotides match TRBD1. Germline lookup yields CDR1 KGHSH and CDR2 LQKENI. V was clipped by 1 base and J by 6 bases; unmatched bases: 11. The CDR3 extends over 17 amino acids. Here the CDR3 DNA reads TGTGCCAGCTCACCACTCGGGGGACAGGCCCTAACCAATGAGCAGTTCTTC. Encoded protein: CASSPLGGQALTNEQFF.

The CDR3 sequence is CASSIVLPTSGRETQYF. CDR3 sequence (DNA): TGTGCCAGTAGTATAGTTCTCCCGACTAGCGGGAGGGAGACCCAGTACTTC. This chain joins TRBV19 and TRBJ2-5, with 13 positions matching TRBD2. This CDR3 spans 17 amino acids. Germline CDR1 is LNHDA and CDR2 is SQIVND (reference sequence). V lost 1 base and J lost 5; bases outside the gene matches: 7. The full variable domain, with the rest looked up from reference TRBV19 and TRBJ2-5, is DGGITQSPKYLFRKEGQNVTLSCEQNLNHDAMYWYRQDPGQGLRLIYYSQIVNDFQKGDIAEGYSVSREKKESFPLTVTSAQKNPTAFYLCASSIVLPTSGRETQYFGPGTRLLVL.

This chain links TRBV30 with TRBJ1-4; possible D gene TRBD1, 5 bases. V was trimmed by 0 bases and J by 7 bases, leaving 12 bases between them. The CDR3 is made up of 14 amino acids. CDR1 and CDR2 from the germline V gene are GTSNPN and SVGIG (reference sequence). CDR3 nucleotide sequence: TGTGCCTGGAGTGTCGGCTCCGGGGGTGAAAAACTGTTTTTT. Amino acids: CAWSVGSGGEKLFF.

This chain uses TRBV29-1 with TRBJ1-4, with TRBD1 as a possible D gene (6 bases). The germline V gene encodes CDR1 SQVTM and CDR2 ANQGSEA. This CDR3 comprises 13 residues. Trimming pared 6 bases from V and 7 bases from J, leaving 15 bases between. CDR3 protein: CSVPTGNGEKLFF. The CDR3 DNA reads TGCAGCGTACCTACAGGGAATGGTGAAAAACTGTTTTTT.

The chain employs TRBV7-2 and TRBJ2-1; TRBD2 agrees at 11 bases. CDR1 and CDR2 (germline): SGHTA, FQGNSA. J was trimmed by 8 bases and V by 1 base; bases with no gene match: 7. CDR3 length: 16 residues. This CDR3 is CASSLGVAGGLDEQFF. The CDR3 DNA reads TGTGCCAGCAGCTTAGGGGTAGCGGGGGGGCTGGATGAGCAGTTCTTC. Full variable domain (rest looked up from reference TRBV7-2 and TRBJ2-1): GAGVSQSPSNKVTEKGKDVELRCDPISGHTALYWYRQSLGQGLEFLIYFQGNSAPDKSGLPSDRFSAERTGGSVSTLTIQRTQQEDSAVYLCASSLGVAGGLDEQFFGPGTRLTVL.

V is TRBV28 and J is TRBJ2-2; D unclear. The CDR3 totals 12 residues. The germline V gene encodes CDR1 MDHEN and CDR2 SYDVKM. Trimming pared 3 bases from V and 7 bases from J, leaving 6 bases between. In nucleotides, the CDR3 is TGTGCCAGCAGTTTTTACGGCGGGGAGCTGTTTTTT. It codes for CASSFYGGELFF.

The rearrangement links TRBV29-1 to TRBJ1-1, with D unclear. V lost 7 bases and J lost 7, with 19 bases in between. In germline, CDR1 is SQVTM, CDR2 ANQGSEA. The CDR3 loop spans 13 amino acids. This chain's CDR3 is CSASGGALLEAFF. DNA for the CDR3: TGCAGCGCATCGGGTGGCGCGCTCCTTGAAGCTTTCTTT. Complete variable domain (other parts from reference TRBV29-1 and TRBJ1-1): SAVISQKPSRDICQRGTSLTIQCQVDSQVTMMFWYRQQPGQSLTLIATANQGSEATYESGFVIDKFPISRPNLTFSTLTVSNMSPEDSSIYLCSASGGALLEAFFGQGTRLTVV.